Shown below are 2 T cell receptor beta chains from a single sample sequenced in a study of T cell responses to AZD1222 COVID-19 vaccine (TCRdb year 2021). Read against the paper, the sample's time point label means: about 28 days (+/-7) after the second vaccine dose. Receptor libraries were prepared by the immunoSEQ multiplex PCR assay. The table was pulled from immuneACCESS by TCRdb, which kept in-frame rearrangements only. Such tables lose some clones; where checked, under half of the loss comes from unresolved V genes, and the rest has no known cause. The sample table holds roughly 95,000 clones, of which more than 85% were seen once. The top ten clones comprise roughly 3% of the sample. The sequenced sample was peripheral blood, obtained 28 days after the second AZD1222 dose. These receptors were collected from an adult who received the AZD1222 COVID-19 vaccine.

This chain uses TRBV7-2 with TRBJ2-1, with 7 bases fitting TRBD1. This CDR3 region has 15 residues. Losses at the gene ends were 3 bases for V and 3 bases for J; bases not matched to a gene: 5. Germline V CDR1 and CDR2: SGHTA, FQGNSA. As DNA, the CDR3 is TGTGCCAGCAGCTTGAGGGGGCAGGACTACAATGAGCAGTTCTTC. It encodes CASSLRGQDYNEQFF.

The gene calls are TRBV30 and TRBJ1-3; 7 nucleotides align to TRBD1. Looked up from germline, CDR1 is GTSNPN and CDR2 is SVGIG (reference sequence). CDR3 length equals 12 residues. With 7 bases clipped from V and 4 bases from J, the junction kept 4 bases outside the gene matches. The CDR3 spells CAYDRVGNTIYF. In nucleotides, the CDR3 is TGTGCCTATGACAGGGTCGGAAACACCATATATTTT.